This TCR beta chain originates from a study of cytomegalovirus exposure and HLA in healthy donors. The overall study: An early data release held about 85 million unique TCRs from HLA-typed donors. Whole-study findings and limits: Highly shared sequence variants in one cluster were likely a sequencing artifact. Analyzed later, most CMV-associated TCR beta chains appeared HLA-restricted. Later work associated roughly 15,000 TCR beta sequences with HLA alleles at 0.05 false discovery rate.

The PCR made use of 60 Vbeta and 13 Jbeta primers. The data were produced by immunoSEQ multiplex PCR, yet TCRdb's version contains in-frame clones alone and is incomplete. The table includes around 96,000 clones, around 74% detected once. CDR3 length: 16 residues. Germline loops: CDR1 SGHRS, CDR2 YFSETQ. V lost 1 base and J lost 1; bases outside the gene matches: 4. This clone showed up just once. Its target is unknown. The chain recombines TRBV5-1 with TRBJ2-3; 9 bases line up with TRBD2. The receptor was derived from a man younger than 40 in good health and CMV-seropositive. Input material: PBMCs. Here the CDR3 DNA reads TGCGCCAGCAGCTTGCTCGGCGGGGGGGGCACAGATACGCAGTATTTT. Protein product: CASSLLGGGGTDTQYF.